This entry lists 3 T cell receptor beta chains sequenced from one sample in a study of blood T cell repertoires in COVID-19. Method: immunoSEQ multiplex PCR; TCRdb's copy keeps in-frame clones and lacks some. The data show around 200,000 clones, over 80% seen once. The material sequenced was PBMCs or T cells enriched from blood (not recorded which). The receptors come from a man aged 25-45 years who had recovered from COVID-19.

This clone appeared once. This chain uses TRBV27 with TRBJ2-7; 11 bases line up with TRBD2. CDR3 length: 21 residues. J was trimmed by 3 bases and V by 4 bases; bases with no gene match: 23. From germline, CDR1 is MNHEY and CDR2 SMNVEV (reference sequence). The CDR3 DNA sequence: TGTGCCAGCAGTTCAAACGGGAAATTGTGGAGTAGGGGACTAGCGGACTACGAGCAGTACTTC. Amino acids: CASSSNGKLWSRGLADYEQYF.

The CDR3 bases are TGTGCCTGGAGTGCCAAAGCAGGGACATCCTATGAAAAACTGTTTTTT. It yields the protein CAWSAKAGTSYEKLFF. The chain combines TRBV30 with TRBJ1-4; the D gene is possibly TRBD1 (6 bases). In germline, CDR1 is GTSNPN, CDR2 SVGIG (reference sequence). This CDR3 contains 16 residues. The V and J ends lost 1 base and 6 bases respectively, with 18 bases between them.

The J gene is TRBJ2-5, the V gene TRBV7-6; 7 bases align to TRBD1. V dropped 0 bases and J dropped 0; count of bases not matched to a gene: 4. CDR1 is SGHVS, CDR2 FNYEAQ, per germline. This CDR3 contains 16 residues. The CDR3: CASSLALTGNQETQYF. In DNA, the CDR3 is TGTGCCAGCAGCTTAGCCCTGACAGGGAACCAAGAGACCCAGTACTTC.